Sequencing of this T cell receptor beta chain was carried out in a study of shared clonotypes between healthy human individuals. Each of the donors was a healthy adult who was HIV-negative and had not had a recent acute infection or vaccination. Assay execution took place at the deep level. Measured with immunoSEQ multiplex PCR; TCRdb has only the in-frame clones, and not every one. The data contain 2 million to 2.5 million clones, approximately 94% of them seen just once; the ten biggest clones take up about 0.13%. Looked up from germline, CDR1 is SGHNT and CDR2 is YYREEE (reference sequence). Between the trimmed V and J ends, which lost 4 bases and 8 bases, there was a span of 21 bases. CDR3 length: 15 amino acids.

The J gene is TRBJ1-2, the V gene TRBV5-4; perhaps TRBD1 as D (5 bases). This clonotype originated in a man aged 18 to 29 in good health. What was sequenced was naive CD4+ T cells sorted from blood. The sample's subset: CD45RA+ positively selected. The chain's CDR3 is CASSAPGSGALGYTF. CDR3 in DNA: TGTGCCAGCAGCGCCCCCGGATCCGGGGCCCTGGGCTACACCTTC.